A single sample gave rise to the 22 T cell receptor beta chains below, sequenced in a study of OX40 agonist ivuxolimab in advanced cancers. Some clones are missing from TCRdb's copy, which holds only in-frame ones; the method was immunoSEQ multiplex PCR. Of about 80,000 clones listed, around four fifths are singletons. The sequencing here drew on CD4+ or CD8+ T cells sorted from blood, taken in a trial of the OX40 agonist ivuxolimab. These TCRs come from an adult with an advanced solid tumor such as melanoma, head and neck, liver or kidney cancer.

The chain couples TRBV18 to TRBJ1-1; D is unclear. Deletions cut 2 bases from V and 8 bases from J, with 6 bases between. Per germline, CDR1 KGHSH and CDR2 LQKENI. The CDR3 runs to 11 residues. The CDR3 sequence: CASSPALEAFF. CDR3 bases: TGTGCCAGCTCACCAGCGTTAGAAGCTTTCTTT.

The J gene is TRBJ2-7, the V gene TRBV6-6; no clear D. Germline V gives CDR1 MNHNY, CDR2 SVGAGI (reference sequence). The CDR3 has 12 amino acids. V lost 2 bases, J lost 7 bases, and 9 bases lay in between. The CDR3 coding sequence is TGTGCCAGCAGTTACATTCACCCAGAGCAGTACTTC. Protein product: CASSYIHPEQYF.

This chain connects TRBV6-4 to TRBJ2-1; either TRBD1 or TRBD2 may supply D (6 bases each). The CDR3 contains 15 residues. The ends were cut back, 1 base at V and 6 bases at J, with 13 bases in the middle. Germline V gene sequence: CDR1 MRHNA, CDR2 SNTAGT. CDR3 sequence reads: CASSDWGARGNEQFF. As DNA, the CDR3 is TGTGCCAGCAGTGACTGGGGGGCGCGGGGCAATGAGCAGTTCTTC.

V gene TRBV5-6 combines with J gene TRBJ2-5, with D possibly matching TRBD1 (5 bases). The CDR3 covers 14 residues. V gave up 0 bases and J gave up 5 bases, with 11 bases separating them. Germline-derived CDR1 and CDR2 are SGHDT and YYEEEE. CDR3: CASSLAGIRETQYF. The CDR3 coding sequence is TGTGCCAGCAGCTTGGCAGGGATCAGGGAGACCCAGTACTTC.

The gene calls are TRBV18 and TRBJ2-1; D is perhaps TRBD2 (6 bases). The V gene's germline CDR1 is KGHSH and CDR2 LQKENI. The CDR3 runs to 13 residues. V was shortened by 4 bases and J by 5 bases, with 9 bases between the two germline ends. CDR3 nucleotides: TGTGCCAGCTCACGGGACTTAGACAATGAGCAGTTCTTC. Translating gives CASSRDLDNEQFF.

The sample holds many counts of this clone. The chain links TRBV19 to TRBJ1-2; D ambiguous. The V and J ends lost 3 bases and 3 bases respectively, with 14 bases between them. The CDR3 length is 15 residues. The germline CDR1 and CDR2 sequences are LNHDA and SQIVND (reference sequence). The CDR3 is CASSIPPVGYYGYTF. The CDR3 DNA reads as TGTGCCAGTAGTATCCCCCCGGTGGGATACTATGGCTACACCTTC.

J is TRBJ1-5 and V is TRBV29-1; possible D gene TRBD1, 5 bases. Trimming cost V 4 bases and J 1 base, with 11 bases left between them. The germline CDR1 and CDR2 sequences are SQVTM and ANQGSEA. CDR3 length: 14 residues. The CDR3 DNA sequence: TGCAGCGTTGGGGGGGTAGGGAGCAATCAGCCCCAGCATTTT. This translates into CSVGGVGSNQPQHF.

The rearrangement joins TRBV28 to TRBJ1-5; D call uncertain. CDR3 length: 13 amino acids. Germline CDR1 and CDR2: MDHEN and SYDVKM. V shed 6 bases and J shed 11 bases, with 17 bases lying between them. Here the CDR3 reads CASSYPDLRAQHF. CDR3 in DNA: TGTGCCAGCAGCTACCCGGACTTAAGAGCCCAGCATTTT.

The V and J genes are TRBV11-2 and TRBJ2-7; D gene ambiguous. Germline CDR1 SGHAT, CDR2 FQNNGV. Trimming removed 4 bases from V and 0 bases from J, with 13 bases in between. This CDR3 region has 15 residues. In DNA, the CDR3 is TGTGCCAGCAGCTCCATGATCCGTATCTCCTACGAGCAGTACTTC. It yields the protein CASSSMIRISYEQYF.

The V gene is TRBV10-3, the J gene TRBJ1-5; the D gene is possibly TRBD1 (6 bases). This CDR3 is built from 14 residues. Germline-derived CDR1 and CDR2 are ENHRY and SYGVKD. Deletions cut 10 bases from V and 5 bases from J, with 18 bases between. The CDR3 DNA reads TGTGCCACGCGCGAGACAGGAAAAGATCAGCCCCAGCATTTT. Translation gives CATRETGKDQPQHF.

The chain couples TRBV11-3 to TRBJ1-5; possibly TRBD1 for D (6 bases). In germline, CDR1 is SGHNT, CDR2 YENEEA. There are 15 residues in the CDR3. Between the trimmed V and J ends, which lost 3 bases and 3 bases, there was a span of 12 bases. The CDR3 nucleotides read TGTGCCAGCAGCTTTTGGGGGGGCTACAATCAGCCCCAGCATTTT. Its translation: CASSFWGGYNQPQHF.

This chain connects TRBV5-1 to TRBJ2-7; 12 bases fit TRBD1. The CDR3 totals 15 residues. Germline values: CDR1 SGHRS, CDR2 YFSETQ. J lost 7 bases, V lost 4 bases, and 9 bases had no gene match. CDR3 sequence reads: CASSDPGQGALEQYF. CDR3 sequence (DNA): TGCGCCAGCAGCGATCCGGGACAGGGGGCGCTTGAGCAGTACTTC.

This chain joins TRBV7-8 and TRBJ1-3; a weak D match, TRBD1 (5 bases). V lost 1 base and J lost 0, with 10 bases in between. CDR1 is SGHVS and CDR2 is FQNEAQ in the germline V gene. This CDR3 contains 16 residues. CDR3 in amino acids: CASSLGRQLSGNTIYF. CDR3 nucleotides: TGTGCCAGCAGCTTAGGGCGACAGCTCTCTGGAAACACCATATATTTT.

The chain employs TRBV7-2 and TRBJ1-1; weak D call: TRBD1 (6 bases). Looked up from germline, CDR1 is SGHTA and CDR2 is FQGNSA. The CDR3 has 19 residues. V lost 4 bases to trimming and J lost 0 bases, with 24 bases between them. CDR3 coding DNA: TGTGCCAGCAGCTCCCGGACAGATCTCAACTATTTTTTGAACACTGAAGCTTTCTTT. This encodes CASSSRTDLNYFLNTEAFF.

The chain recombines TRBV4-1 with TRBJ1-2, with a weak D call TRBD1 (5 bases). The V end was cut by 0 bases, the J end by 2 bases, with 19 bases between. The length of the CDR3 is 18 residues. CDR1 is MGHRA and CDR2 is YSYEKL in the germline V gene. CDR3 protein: CASSQDYGRPQGNYGYTF. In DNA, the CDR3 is TGCGCCAGCAGCCAAGATTACGGGCGCCCCCAGGGAAACTATGGCTACACCTTC.

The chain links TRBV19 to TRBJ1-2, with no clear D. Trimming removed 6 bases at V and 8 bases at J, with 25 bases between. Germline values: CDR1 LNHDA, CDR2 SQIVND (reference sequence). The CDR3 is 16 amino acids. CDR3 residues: CASRENGLLTIPGYTF. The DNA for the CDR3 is TGTGCCAGTAGGGAGAATGGCCTTCTAACCATTCCGGGCTACACCTTC. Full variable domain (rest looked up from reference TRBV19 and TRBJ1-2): DGGITQSPKYLFRKEGQNVTLSCEQNLNHDAMYWYRQDPGQGLRLIYYSQIVNDFQKGDIAEGYSVSREKKESFPLTVTSAQKNPTAFYLCASRENGLLTIPGYTFGSGTRLTVV.

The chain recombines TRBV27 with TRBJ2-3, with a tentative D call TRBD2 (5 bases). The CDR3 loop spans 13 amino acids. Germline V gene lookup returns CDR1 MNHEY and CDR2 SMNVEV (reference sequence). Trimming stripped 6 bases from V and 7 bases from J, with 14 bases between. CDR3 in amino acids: CASRRPGIHTQYF. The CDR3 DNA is TGTGCCAGCAGAAGGCCGGGAATCCATACGCAGTATTTT.

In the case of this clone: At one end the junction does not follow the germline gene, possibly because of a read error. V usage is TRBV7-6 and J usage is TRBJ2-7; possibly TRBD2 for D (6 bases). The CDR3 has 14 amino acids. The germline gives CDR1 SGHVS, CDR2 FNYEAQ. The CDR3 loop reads CASSPLGGSYGQYF. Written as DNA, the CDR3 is TGTGCCAGCAGCCCGCTTGGAGGGTCCTACGGGCAGTACTTC.

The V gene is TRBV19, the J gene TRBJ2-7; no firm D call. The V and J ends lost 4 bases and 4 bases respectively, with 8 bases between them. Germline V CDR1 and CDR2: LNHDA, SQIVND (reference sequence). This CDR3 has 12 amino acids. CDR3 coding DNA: TGTGCCAGTAGTAGCGGTCCTTACGAGCAGTACTTC. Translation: CASSSGPYEQYF.

In DNA, the CDR3 is TGTGCCAGCAGCACGACGACGGGATCCACATCTGCAACTAATGAAAAACTGTTTTTT. It codes for CASSTTTGSTSATNEKLFF. The gene calls are TRBV9 and TRBJ1-4; no definite D call. This CDR3 region has 19 residues. Trimming stripped 4 bases from V and 0 bases from J, with 22 bases between. The germline gives CDR1 SGDLS, CDR2 YYNGEE.

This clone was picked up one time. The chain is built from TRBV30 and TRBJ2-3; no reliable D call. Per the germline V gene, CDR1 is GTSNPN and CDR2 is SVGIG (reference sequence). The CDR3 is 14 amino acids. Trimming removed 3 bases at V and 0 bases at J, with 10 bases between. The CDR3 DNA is TGTGCCTGGAGGGGCCACGGAAGCACAGATACGCAGTATTTT. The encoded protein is CAWRGHGSTDTQYF.

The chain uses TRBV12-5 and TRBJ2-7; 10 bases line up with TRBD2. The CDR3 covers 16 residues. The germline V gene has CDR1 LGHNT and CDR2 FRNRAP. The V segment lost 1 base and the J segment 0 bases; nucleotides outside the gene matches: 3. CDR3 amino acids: CASGLGSGRLSYEQYF. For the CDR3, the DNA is TGTGCTAGTGGTTTGGGTAGCGGGAGGCTCTCCTACGAGCAGTACTTC.